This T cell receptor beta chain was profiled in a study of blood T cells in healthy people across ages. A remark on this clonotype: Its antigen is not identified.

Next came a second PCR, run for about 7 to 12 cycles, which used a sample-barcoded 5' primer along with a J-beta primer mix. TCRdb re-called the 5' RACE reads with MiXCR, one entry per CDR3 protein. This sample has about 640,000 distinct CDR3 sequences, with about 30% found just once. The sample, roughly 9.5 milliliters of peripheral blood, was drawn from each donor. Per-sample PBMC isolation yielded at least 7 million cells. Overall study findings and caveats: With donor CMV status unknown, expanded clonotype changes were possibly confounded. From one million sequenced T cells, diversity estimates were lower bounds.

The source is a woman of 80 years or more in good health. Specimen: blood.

CDR3 loop: CASSRLRTGNTGELFF. The CDR3 DNA reads as TGTGCCAGCAGTAGACTAAGGACAGGGAACACCGGGGAGCTGTTTTTT. The rearrangement uses TRBV12-3 or TRBV12-4 and TRBJ2-2; 7 nucleotides agree with TRBD1. Trimming cost V 5 bases and J 1 base; bases outside gene matches: 7. The CDR3 sequence is 16 residues long.